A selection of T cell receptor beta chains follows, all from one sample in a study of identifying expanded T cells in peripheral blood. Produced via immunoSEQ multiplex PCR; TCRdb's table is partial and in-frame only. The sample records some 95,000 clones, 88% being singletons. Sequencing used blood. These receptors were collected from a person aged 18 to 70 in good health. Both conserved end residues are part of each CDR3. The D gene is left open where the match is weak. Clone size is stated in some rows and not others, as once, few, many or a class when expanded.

CASSLGLTEDTQYF TGTGCCAGCAGCTTAGGGCTGACCGAGGATACGCAGTATTTT NA NA TRBJ2-3 TRBV7-9
CSARADVEQFF TGCAGTGCTAGAGCTGACGTCGAGCAGTTCTTC NA NA TRBJ2-1 TRBV20-1
CARQGDGYGYTF TGTGCCAGACAGGGGGACGGCTATGGCTACACCTTC NA TRBD1 TRBJ1-2 TRBV2
CASRDTGTPSSEQFF TGTGCCAGCAGGGACACAGGGACCCCAAGCAGTGAGCAGTTCTTC NA NA TRBJ2-1 TRBV14
CASSRVIKTGGQDEAFF TGTGCCAGTAGTAGAGTAATTAAGACAGGCGGGCAGGATGAAGCTTTCTTT NA NA TRBJ1-1 TRBV19
CASSLGSENEKLFF TGCGCCAGCAGCTTGGGATCAGAGAATGAAAAACTGTTTTTT NA NA TRBJ1-4 TRBV5-1
CASRRAGTKEKLFF TGTGCCAGTCGGAGGGCAGGGACTAAAGAAAAACTGTTTTTT NA NA TRBJ1-4 TRBV6-5
CASTRGGTAGELFF TGTGCCAGCACCCGAGGGGGGACCGCCGGGGAGCTGTTTTTT NA NA TRBJ2-2 TRBV9
CASSQESTAEAFF TGCGCCAGCAGCCAGGAGAGTACTGCTGAAGCTTTCTTT NA NA TRBJ1-1 TRBV4-1
CASSIGGTHSNQPQHF TGTGCCAGTAGTATAGGGGGGACTCATAGCAATCAGCCCCAGCATTTT NA NA TRBJ1-5 TRBV19
CASSPGTGVYNEQFF TGTGCCAGCAGCCCCGGGACAGGGGTTTACAATGAGCAGTTCTTC NA TRBD1 TRBJ2-1 TRBV7-9
CASSRGRGRSHPDTQYF TGTGCCAGCAGTAGGGGGAGGGGGAGAAGCCACCCAGATACGCAGTATTTT NA NA TRBJ2-3 TRBV27
CAVDWTRNNYGYTF TGTGCCGTCGATTGGACTCGGAATAACTATGGCTACACCTTC NA NA TRBJ1-2 TRBV30
CAWRRGGADTQYF TGTGCCTGGAGGAGGGGGGGGGCGGATACGCAGTATTTT NA NA TRBJ2-3 TRBV30
CASSQVALSGNTIYF TGTGCCAGCAGCCAAGTGGCACTCTCTGGAAACACCATATATTTT NA NA TRBJ1-3 TRBV14
CASSLYRRQGAVGYTF TGTGCCAGCAGTTTATACCGACGACAGGGGGCCGTTGGCTACACCTTC NA TRBD1 TRBJ1-2 TRBV28
CASSLSTTYEQYF TGTGCCAGCAGCTTATCAACCACGTACGAGCAGTACTTC NA NA TRBJ2-7 TRBV2
CASQGGFGQGTEAFF TGTGCCAGCCAGGGGGGGTTTGGGCAAGGAACTGAAGCTTTCTTT NA TRBD1 TRBJ1-1 TRBV6-6
CASALGQGVAEAFF TGTGCCAGTGCCCTTGGACAGGGGGTTGCTGAAGCTTTCTTT NA TRBD1 TRBJ1-1 TRBV19
CASSLDPAGADTQYF TGCGCCAGCAGCTTGGATCCCGCGGGGGCAGATACGCAGTATTTT NA TRBD2 TRBJ2-3 TRBV5-1
CASFARLGPDTQYF TGTGCCAGCTTCGCGAGGCTAGGCCCAGATACGCAGTATTTT NA NA TRBJ2-3 TRBV5-5
CASSSGTGLRGNTIYF TGCGCCAGCAGCTCCGGGACGGGCCTCAGGGGAAACACCATATATTTT NA NA TRBJ1-3 TRBV5-1
CASSVEDRIMPQHF TGTGCCAGTAGTGTTGAGGACAGGATCATGCCCCAGCATTTT NA TRBD1 TRBJ1-5 TRBV19
CAWSLTGRNYGYTF TGTGCCTGGAGTTTGACAGGCCGTAACTATGGCTACACCTTC NA NA TRBJ1-2 TRBV30
CASMGLAGANEQFF TGTGCCAGCATGGGGCTAGCGGGAGCGAATGAGCAGTTCTTC NA TRBD2 TRBJ2-1 TRBV9
CAWSVQQAGLPRDTQYF TGTGCCTGGAGTGTACAACAGGCTGGGCTTCCAAGGGATACGCAGTATTTT NA NA TRBJ2-3 TRBV30
CASRRRQGSYEQYF TGTGCCAGCAGACGAAGACAGGGGTCCTACGAGCAGTACTTC NA TRBD1 TRBJ2-7 TRBV7-2
CASSRSGAEETQYF TGTGCCAGCTCACGTAGCGGGGCGGAAGAGACCCAGTACTTC NA TRBD2 TRBJ2-5 TRBV18
CASETQRGRSEQYF TGTGCCAGCGAAACTCAGAGGGGGCGGTCCGAGCAGTACTTC once TRBD1 TRBJ2-7 TRBV6-5
CASSSVAGGYTDTQYF TGTGCCAGCAGCTCGGTAGCGGGGGGGTACACAGATACGCAGTATTTT NA TRBD2 TRBJ2-3 TRBV7-6
CSVEEGATNEKLFF TGCAGCGTTGAAGAAGGCGCAACTAATGAAAAACTGTTTTTT NA NA TRBJ1-4 TRBV29-1
CASSLRQDNQPQHF TGTGCCAGTAGTTTGCGGCAGGACAATCAGCCCCAGCATTTT NA NA TRBJ1-5 TRBV19
CASSWDHASYNEQFF TGCGCCAGCAGCTGGGACCACGCCTCCTACAATGAGCAGTTCTTC NA NA TRBJ2-1 TRBV5-1
CASAPGGPENEQFF TGCGCCAGCGCCCCCGGGGGCCCCGAAAATGAGCAGTTCTTC NA NA TRBJ2-1 TRBV5-1
CASSLIQGRKEQYF TGCGCCAGCAGCTTGATCCAGGGGAGGAAAGAGCAGTACTTC NA NA TRBJ2-7 TRBV5-1
CASKSYNDYGYTF TGTGCCAGTAAGAGCTACAACGACTATGGCTACACCTTC NA NA TRBJ1-2 TRBV19
CASSSVGAPLSNQPQHF TGTGCCAGCAGCTCCGTCGGGGCCCCCCTTAGCAATCAGCCCCAGCATTTT NA NA TRBJ1-5 TRBV27
CASSQDLASGEETQYF TGCGCCAGCAGCCAAGATCTGGCTAGCGGAGAAGAGACCCAGTACTTC once TRBD2 TRBJ2-5 TRBV4-3
CASSPYEENSPLHF TGTGCCAGCTCACCATATGAGGAGAATTCACCCCTCCACTTT few NA TRBJ1-6 TRBV18
CAISESTGNQPQHF TGTGCCATCAGTGAGTCCACAGGGAATCAGCCCCAGCATTTT NA NA TRBJ1-5 TRBV10-3
CSANRGGDEQYF TGCAGCGCAAATAGGGGAGGGGACGAGCAGTACTTC NA TRBD2 TRBJ2-7 TRBV29-1
CASSVEAGGVPDVRGGYTF TGTGCCAGCAGCGTGGAAGCAGGGGGCGTTCCGGATGTTAGAGGTGGCTACACCTTC once TRBD1 TRBJ1-2 TRBV5-4
CATGGRTYNSPLHF TGTGCCACGGGGGGCAGAACATATAATTCACCCCTCCACTTT few NA TRBJ1-6 TRBV5-4
CASSAQGMTPLHF TGTGCCAGCAGCGCCCAGGGTATGACACCCCTCCACTTT once NA TRBJ1-6 TRBV9
CASSQVGVKGYTGEQFF TGCGCCAGCAGCCAAGTAGGGGTGAAGGGATATACGGGTGAGCAGTTCTTC NA NA TRBJ2-1 TRBV4-3
CATAPIGQPQHF TGTGCCACCGCACCCATAGGTCAGCCCCAGCATTTT NA NA TRBJ1-5 TRBV19
CASSYWAEGAYEQYF TGTGCCAGCAGTTACTGGGCGGAGGGGGCGTACGAGCAGTACTTC NA NA TRBJ2-7 TRBV6-5
CASSRARSSGNTIYF TGTGCCAGTAGTAGGGCCCGAAGCTCTGGAAACACCATATATTTT NA NA TRBJ1-3 TRBV19
CASSLDAYSPLHF TGCGCCAGCAGCTTGGACGCATATTCACCCCTCCACTTT NA NA TRBJ1-6 TRBV5-1
CASSLGAGVGETQYF TGTGCCAGCAGCTTAGGTGCGGGAGTGGGAGAGACCCAGTACTTC NA TRBD2 TRBJ2-5 TRBV7-6
CASRREQSGADTQYF TGTGCCAGTCGCCGGGAGCAAAGCGGGGCAGATACGCAGTATTTT NA TRBD2 TRBJ2-3 TRBV18
CASIQNSGNTIYF TGCGCCAGCATACAGAACTCTGGAAACACCATATATTTT NA NA TRBJ1-3 TRBV10-1
CASSFQMASGRRYYNEQFF TGTGCCAGCAGCTTCCAGATGGCTAGCGGGAGAAGGTACTACAATGAGCAGTTCTTC NA TRBD2 TRBJ2-1 TRBV5-6
CASSQPTSAYQETQYF TGTGCCAGCAGCCAACCGACTAGCGCGTACCAAGAGACCCAGTACTTC NA TRBD2 TRBJ2-5 TRBV7-2
CASTFGGAKNIQYF TGTGCCAGCACCTTCGGGGGGGCCAAAAACATTCAGTACTTC NA TRBD2 TRBJ2-4 TRBV5-6
CASSQWFGGGSYEQYF TGCGCCAGCAGCCAATGGTTCGGGGGCGGCTCCTACGAGCAGTACTTC NA NA TRBJ2-7 TRBV4-1